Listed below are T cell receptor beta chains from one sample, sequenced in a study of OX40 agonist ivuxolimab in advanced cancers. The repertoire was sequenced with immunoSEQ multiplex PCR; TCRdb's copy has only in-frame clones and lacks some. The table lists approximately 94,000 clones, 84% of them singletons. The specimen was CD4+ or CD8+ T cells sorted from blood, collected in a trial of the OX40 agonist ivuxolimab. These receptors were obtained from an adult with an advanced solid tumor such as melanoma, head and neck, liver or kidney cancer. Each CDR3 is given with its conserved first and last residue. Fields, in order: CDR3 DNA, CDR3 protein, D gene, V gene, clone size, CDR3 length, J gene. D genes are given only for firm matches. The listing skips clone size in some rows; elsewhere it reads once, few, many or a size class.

TGTGCCATCAGTGAGTCGGGCAGCTCCTACAATGAGCAGTTCTTC | CAISESGSSYNEQFF | NA | TRBV10-3 | NA | 15 | TRBJ2-1
TGTGCCAGCAGAGATACGACAAGTAGCGACACCGGGGAGCTGTTTTTT | CASRDTTSSDTGELFF | NA | TRBV27 | NA | 16 | TRBJ2-2
TGCGCCAGCAGCTTGACAGGGGGCTTGGTGGATACGCAGTATTTT | CASSLTGGLVDTQYF | TRBD1 | TRBV5-1 | once | 15 | TRBJ2-3
TGTGCCAGCAGCAAGGGTGGGAGCAATCAGCCCCAGCATTTT | CASSKGGSNQPQHF | NA | TRBV28 | NA | 14 | TRBJ1-5
TGTGCCAGCACCCCCCTCGACCGTACCTATGGCTACACCTTC | CASTPLDRTYGYTF | NA | TRBV6-5 | NA | 14 | TRBJ1-2
TGTGCCAGCAGCTTAGACTCGGGAATGGGTCAGCCCCAGCATTTT | CASSLDSGMGQPQHF | NA | TRBV11-2 | NA | 15 | TRBJ1-5
TGCGCCAGCAGCTCCGGGACCGCTGGAAACACCATATATTTT | CASSSGTAGNTIYF | NA | TRBV5-1 | NA | 14 | TRBJ1-3
TGTGCCAGCAGCTTAGGACAGAGAGGCTATGGCTACACCTTC | CASSLGQRGYGYTF | NA | TRBV11-2 | NA | 14 | TRBJ1-2
TGTGCCAGCTCACCGGGAACAGGGCCCACTGAAGCTTTCTTT | CASSPGTGPTEAFF | NA | TRBV18 | once | 14 | TRBJ1-1
TGTGCCATCAGAGGGGCGGTGGGAGAAAAACTGTTTTTT | CAIRGAVGEKLFF | NA | TRBV10-3 | NA | 13 | TRBJ1-4
TGTGCCAGCTCAGCGGGACAGGGGAACTCTGGGGCCAACGTCCTGACTTTC | CASSAGQGNSGANVLTF | TRBD1 | TRBV18 | NA | 17 | TRBJ2-6
TGTGCCAGTAGCGCCGCTAGCTCCTACGAGCAGTACTTC | CASSAASSYEQYF | NA | TRBV19 | NA | 13 | TRBJ2-7
TGTGCCAGCAGCTTATCTATTGGTGACACTGAAGCTTTCTTT | CASSLSIGDTEAFF | NA | TRBV11-2 | NA | 14 | TRBJ1-1
TGTGCCAGTAGTACTCGGGGAGGCCGTAGCTCTGGAAACACCATATATTTT | CASSTRGGRSSGNTIYF | NA | TRBV19 | NA | 17 | TRBJ1-3
TGTGCCAGCAGCTTAACGGCGGCAGAGCAGTTCTTC | CASSLTAAEQFF | NA | TRBV11-3 | NA | 12 | TRBJ2-1
TGTGCCAGTAGTAGCCAGGGGGGCCAGCCCCAGCATTTT | CASSSQGGQPQHF | TRBD1 | TRBV19 | NA | 13 | TRBJ1-5
TGTGCCAGCAGTAGGACCATCACAGATACGCAGTATTTT | CASSRTITDTQYF | NA | TRBV2 | NA | 13 | TRBJ2-3
TGTGCCAGCAGCTTAGACAGGGGCGGGAATGAAAAACTGTTTTTT | CASSLDRGGNEKLFF | TRBD1 | TRBV7-9 | NA | 15 | TRBJ1-4
TGCGCCAGCAGCTTGGACGGACAGGCTACAGATACGCAGTATTTT | CASSLDGQATDTQYF | TRBD1 | TRBV5-1 | NA | 15 | TRBJ2-3
TGTGCCAGCAGTTTCAATAGCAATCAGCCCCAGCATTTT | CASSFNSNQPQHF | NA | TRBV28 | NA | 13 | TRBJ1-5
TGTGCCACCAGCAGAGATCTACAGGGCTATGGCTACACCTTC | CATSRDLQGYGYTF | NA | TRBV15 | NA | 14 | TRBJ1-2
TGTGCCAGCAGCTCGTCCCTAAAGAACACTGAAGCTTTCTTT | CASSSSLKNTEAFF | NA | TRBV11-3 | NA | 14 | TRBJ1-1
TGTGCCAGTAGTATAGAGGGGGGCACCGGGGAGCTGTTTTTT | CASSIEGGTGELFF | NA | TRBV19 | NA | 14 | TRBJ2-2
TGTGCCAGCAGCCAGGGGATGCAGGGCTATGGCTACACCTTC | CASSQGMQGYGYTF | NA | TRBV14 | NA | 14 | TRBJ1-2
TGTGCCAGCAGCTTCCGGACAGTTAATTTTGCAACTAATGAAAAACTGTTTTTT | CASSFRTVNFATNEKLFF | NA | TRBV7-9 | NA | 18 | TRBJ1-4
TGTGCCAGCAGCTTGGGAGTTAAGACAGGGAAAGAGACCCAGTACTTC | CASSLGVKTGKETQYF | TRBD1 | TRBV5-6 | NA | 16 | TRBJ2-5
TGTGCCAGCAGCTTATCGGGGAGTCAGCCCCAGCATTTT | CASSLSGSQPQHF | NA | TRBV7-9 | NA | 13 | TRBJ1-5
TGTGCCAGCAGCTTAGAGATCGGGGGGGGCTCCTACGAGCAGTACTTC | CASSLEIGGGSYEQYF | TRBD2 | TRBV7-2 | few | 16 | TRBJ2-7
TGTGCCAGTAGTATAGATCGGGGAATCGGGGAGCTGTTTTTT | CASSIDRGIGELFF | NA | TRBV19 | NA | 14 | TRBJ2-2
TGCGCCAGCAGCTTGGAAAGCGGGGGCCGCACAGATACGCAGTATTTT | CASSLESGGRTDTQYF | TRBD2 | TRBV5-1 | NA | 16 | TRBJ2-3
TGTGCCAGCAGCTTAGCGACAGGGACTAACGGCTATGGCTACACCTTC | CASSLATGTNGYGYTF | TRBD1 | TRBV7-6 | NA | 16 | TRBJ1-2
TGTGCCAGCAGTCCCGGGGGCGGATCTAACTATGGCTACACCTTC | CASSPGGGSNYGYTF | NA | TRBV6-5 | NA | 15 | TRBJ1-2
TGCGCCAGCAGCCAAGAGGAGTGGGGCTCCTACAATGAGCAGTTCTTC | CASSQEEWGSYNEQFF | NA | TRBV4-1 | NA | 16 | TRBJ2-1
TGTGCCAGTAGTTCTTCCTCGGGACAGGGGTACTATGGCTACACCTTC | CASSSSSGQGYYGYTF | TRBD1 | TRBV19 | NA | 16 | TRBJ1-2
TGTGCCACCGGGCTAGGGGAAAACATTCAGTACTTC | CATGLGENIQYF | NA | TRBV6-6 | NA | 12 | TRBJ2-4
TGTGCCAGCAGCACCCAACCTCAGGCGGGTAGTAGAACCGGGGAGCTGTTTTTT | CASSTQPQAGSRTGELFF | NA | TRBV7-6 | NA | 18 | TRBJ2-2
TGTGCCAGCTCACCCCGGGGTTCTAATGAAAAACTGTTTTTT | CASSPRGSNEKLFF | NA | TRBV18 | NA | 14 | TRBJ1-4
TGTGCCAGCAGCTTGGAAGGGGGGGATACGCAGTATTTT | CASSLEGGDTQYF | NA | TRBV5-4 | few | 13 | TRBJ2-3
TGTGCCAGCAGCCTCACACAGATTAGCTCTGGAAACACCATATATTTT | CASSLTQISSGNTIYF | NA | TRBV9 | NA | 16 | TRBJ1-3
TGTGCCAGTAGTATAGACAGGGGTGATTCACCCCTCCACTTT | CASSIDRGDSPLHF | NA | TRBV19 | NA | 14 | TRBJ1-6
TGTGCCAGCTCACCTCAACTGGACAGGGCGAACACTGAAGCTTTCTTT | CASSPQLDRANTEAFF | TRBD1 | TRBV18 | NA | 16 | TRBJ1-1
TGTGCCAGCAGCCCGGGACAGGGGTTGAACATTCAGTACTTC | CASSPGQGLNIQYF | TRBD1 | TRBV7-3 | NA | 14 | TRBJ2-4
TGTGCCAGCACCAGGGGTGGTGAAAAACTGTTTTTT | CASTRGGEKLFF | NA | TRBV28 | NA | 12 | TRBJ1-4